A selection of T cell receptor beta chains follows, all from one sample in a study of shared clonotypes between healthy human individuals. Clones were sequenced by immunoSEQ multiplex PCR, and TCRdb holds only the in-frame ones, with some missing. Found here are 2,500,000 or so clones, 93% of them singletons; the top ten hold approximately 0.37%. Sequencing was performed on naive CD4+ T cells from PBMCs. These receptors originate from a man between 18 and 29 years old in good health. Some clones in this sample may be carry-over from other donors' samples. The CDR3 runs from the conserved cysteine through the conserved F or W. A D gene is named only where the DNA matches it firmly. Some rows mark clone size as missing; the rest say once, few, many or name a class of expanded clone.

>NA|NA|TRBJ2-2|TRBV4-3
CASSQDARVTLAGELFF
TGCGCCAGCAGCCAAGATGCGAGGGTCACCTTGGCCGGGGAGCTGTTTTTT
>NA|TRBD2|TRBJ2-5|TRBV29-1
CSVEKTSGRAKETQYF
TGCAGCGTCGAAAAAACTAGCGGGAGGGCCAAAGAGACCCAGTACTTC
>NA|TRBD1|TRBJ2-1|TRBV5-4
CASSYQGAQVINEQFF
TGTGCCAGCAGCTACCAGGGGGCGCAAGTCATCAATGAGCAGTTCTTC
>NA|NA|TRBJ2-7|TRBV6-1
CASTGAPRGYEQYF
TGTGCCAGCACTGGTGCCCCCCGGGGATACGAGCAGTACTTC
>NA|NA|TRBJ1-2|TRBV9
CASSVRSEGYYGYTF
TGTGCCAGCAGCGTAAGGTCCGAGGGTTACTATGGCTACACCTTC
>NA|NA|TRBJ2-3|TRBV6-1
CAGSHSPGAYDTQYF
TGTGCCGGCAGCCATTCCCCGGGGGCATATGATACGCAGTATTTT
>NA|NA|TRBJ2-3|TRBV19
CASSKTDTQYF
TGTGCCAGTAGTAAAACAGATACGCAGTATTTT
>NA|NA|TRBJ2-2|TRBV4-2
CASSQVGVRGRRRAGELFF
TGTGCCAGCAGCCAAGTAGGGGTCAGGGGACGCCGTAGGGCCGGGGAGCTGTTTTTT
>NA|TRBD1|TRBJ1-1|TRBV27
CASSLRGQGYTEAFF
TGTGCCAGCAGTTTAAGGGGACAGGGGTACACTGAAGCTTTCTTT
>NA|NA|TRBJ1-2|TRBV2
CASSERAASYGYTF
TGTGCCAGCAGTGAACGGGCAGCTTCCTATGGCTACACCTTC
>few|NA|TRBJ2-2|TRBV9
CASSPQNTGELFF
TGTGCCAGCAGCCCACAGAACACCGGGGAGCTGTTTTTT
>NA|TRBD2|TRBJ2-7|TRBV6-6
CASSPPSGGPGEQYF
TGTGCCAGCAGTCCACCTTCGGGAGGGCCGGGCGAGCAGTACTTC
>NA|TRBD2|TRBJ2-1|TRBV6-5
CASSRTSGYNEQFF
TGTGCCAGCAGCCGGACTAGCGGCTACAATGAGCAGTTCTTC
>NA|NA|TRBJ1-3|TRBV5-6
CASSLAGQLSGNTIYF
TGTGCCAGCAGCTTGGCGGGGCAGCTCTCTGGAAACACCATATATTTT
>once|TRBD1|TRBJ2-1|TRBV27
CASATGASSYNEQFF
TGTGCCAGCGCGACAGGGGCTAGCTCCTACAATGAGCAGTTCTTC
>NA|TRBD1|TRBJ2-3|TRBV4-1
CASRSGTGVWGSTDTQYF
TGCGCCAGCAGGTCCGGGACAGGGGTTTGGGGGAGCACAGATACGCAGTATTTT
>NA|NA|TRBJ2-7|TRBV7-3
CASSLLGLAGEQYF
TGTGCCAGCAGCTTATTGGGGCTAGCCGGCGAGCAGTACTTC
>NA|TRBD1|TRBJ2-2|TRBV7-6
CASSQGQGKDTGELFF
TGTGCCAGCAGCCAAGGACAGGGTAAAGACACCGGGGAGCTGTTTTTT
>NA|TRBD2|TRBJ2-2|TRBV7-3
CASSPLAGEATGELFF
TGTGCCAGCAGCCCGCTAGCGGGAGAGGCCACCGGGGAGCTGTTTTTT
>NA|NA|TRBJ2-7|TRBV7-2
CASSLAASSYEQYF
TGTGCCAGCAGCTTGGCGGCTAGCTCCTACGAGCAGTACTTC
>NA|TRBD1|TRBJ2-1|TRBV28
CASSQDRGTYNEQFF
TGTGCCAGCAGTCAAGACAGGGGAACCTACAATGAGCAGTTCTTC
>NA|NA|TRBJ2-3|TRBV2
CASRTDTQYF
TGTGCCAGCAGGACGGATACGCAGTATTTT
>once|NA|TRBJ2-3|TRBV14
CASSQVKWDTQYF
TGTGCCAGCAGCCAAGTCAAATGGGATACGCAGTATTTT
>NA|NA|TRBJ2-7|TRBV6-1
CASTSNGPSYEQYF
TGTGCCAGCACCAGCAACGGTCCTTCCTACGAGCAGTACTTC
>NA|NA|TRBJ1-2|TRBV18
CASSPNRENYGYTF
TGTGCCAGCTCACCAAATAGGGAGAACTATGGCTACACCTTC
>NA|NA|TRBJ1-4|TRBV5-5
CASSPAEKLFF
TGTGCCAGCAGCCCGGCTGAAAAACTGTTTTTT
>NA|NA|TRBJ1-2|TRBV6-1
CASIGLNYGYTF
TGTGCCAGCATAGGATTGAACTATGGCTACACCTTC
>NA|TRBD1|TRBJ2-7|TRBV6-1
CASSASWTGGLGYEQYF
TGTGCCAGCAGTGCCTCCTGGACAGGGGGCCTAGGCTACGAGCAGTACTTC
>once|NA|TRBJ2-7|TRBV28
CASSFGRGPPTYEQYF
TGTGCCAGCAGTTTTGGGCGGGGACCCCCTACCTACGAGCAGTACTTC
>once|TRBD1|TRBJ1-2|TRBV9
CASSAPGQAPFTF
TGTGCCAGCAGCGCGCCAGGACAGGCCCCCTTCACCTTC
>NA|NA|TRBJ1-4|TRBV5-1
CASSLVFRGRTNEKLFF
TGCGCCAGCAGCTTGGTTTTCAGGGGTAGGACTAATGAAAAACTGTTTTTT
>NA|NA|TRBJ1-1|TRBV6-1
CASSEPVLGAFF
TGTGCCAGCAGTGAGCCGGTTCTTGGAGCTTTCTTT
>NA|NA|TRBJ2-5|TRBV14
CASSQKAYQETQYF
TGTGCCAGCAGCCAAAAGGCGTACCAAGAGACCCAGTACTTC
>once|TRBD2|TRBJ2-5|TRBV5-1
CASSFNPSGRGETQYF
TGCGCCAGCAGCTTTAATCCAAGCGGGAGAGGTGAGACCCAGTACTTC
>NA|NA|TRBJ1-2|TRBV6-6
CASSYIPVTHGYTF
TGTGCCAGCAGTTACATACCGGTGACTCATGGCTACACCTTC